The 10 T cell receptor beta chains in this list originate from one sample, sequenced in a study of shared clonotypes between healthy human individuals. Using immunoSEQ multiplex PCR, the repertoire was profiled, and TCRdb retains in-frame clones only, with some absent. This table holds some 510,000 clones, approximately 79% found once. Material: PBMCs. These receptors were collected from a middle-aged woman in good health. Some clones in this sample may be carry-over from other donors' samples.

V is TRBV15 and J is TRBJ1-2; D perhaps matches TRBD1 (6 bases). CDR1 LNHNV and CDR2 YYDKDF come from the germline V gene (reference sequence). V was trimmed by 6 bases and J by 6 bases, leaving 20 bases between them. The CDR3 loop spans 15 amino acids. The CDR3 DNA is TGTGCCACCAGGGAACACCACAGGGAAATGGATGGCTACACCTTC. Translating gives CATREHHREMDGYTF.

This clone was observed a handful of times. V usage is TRBV6-1 and J usage is TRBJ2-3; 7 nucleotides agree with TRBD2. In germline, CDR1 is MNHNS, CDR2 SASEGT. V shed 11 bases and J 5 bases; nucleotides not matched to a gene: 7. CDR3 length: 12 amino acids. CDR3 sequence: CAARPGGDTQYF. In nucleotides, the CDR3 is TGTGCCGCAAGACCGGGGGGAGATACGCAGTATTTT.

As concerns this clone: This same CDR3 is encoded by further DNA sequences in the sample. The rearrangement links TRBV7-2 to TRBJ1-3; perhaps TRBD1 as D (6 bases). Trimming shortened V by 1 base and J by 7 bases, and 14 bases separated the two germline ends. This CDR3 is built from 15 residues. Germline CDR1 is SGHTA and CDR2 is FQGNSA. This CDR3 reads CASSLEGGNGNTIYF. For the CDR3, the DNA is TGTGCCAGCAGCTTAGAGGGGGGCAACGGGAACACCATATATTTT.

The rearrangement uses TRBV28 and TRBJ1-2, with TRBD1 matching 11 bases. Germline-derived CDR1 and CDR2 are MDHEN and SYDVKM. The CDR3 extends over 16 amino acids. J gave up 3 bases and V 5 bases, and 8 bases lay outside the gene matches. CDR3 sequence reads: CASSIRTGGADYGYTF. CDR3 DNA: TGTGCCAGCAGTATCCGGACAGGGGGCGCGGACTATGGCTACACCTTC.

The V and J genes are TRBV19 and TRBJ2-7, with TRBD2 matching over 13 bases. Germline lookup yields CDR1 LNHDA and CDR2 SQIVND (reference sequence). The V and J ends lost 6 bases and 6 bases, in that order; junction bases with no gene match: 5. The CDR3 runs 14 residues. CDR3 in DNA: TGTGCCAGTAGCCCGGGACTAGCGGGAAGCGAGCAGTACTTC. This encodes CASSPGLAGSEQYF. The full variable domain, rest sourced from reference TRBV19 and TRBJ2-7, is DGGITQSPKYLFRKEGQNVTLSCEQNLNHDAMYWYRQDPGQGLRLIYYSQIVNDFQKGDIAEGYSVSREKKESFPLTVTSAQKNPTAFYLCASSPGLAGSEQYFGPGTRLTVT.

There are a few counts of this clone. The rearrangement joins TRBV6-5 to TRBJ1-2; TRBD1 matches at 9 bases. The CDR3 is 15 amino acids. Germline V gene data show CDR1 as MNHEY and CDR2 as SVGAGI. V shed 6 bases, J shed 5 bases, and the junction held 10 bases outside the gene matches. The CDR3 DNA reads as TGTGCCAGCAGCCAAGGACAGGGGTTGATATATGGCTACACCTTC. Residues: CASSQGQGLIYGYTF.

The V call is TRBV6-5, the J call TRBJ1-2, with 9 bases identical to TRBD1. Trimming cost V 6 bases and J 8 bases; bases outside gene matches: 7. Germline lookup yields CDR1 MNHEY and CDR2 SVGAGI. The CDR3 length is 13 residues. The CDR3 sequence: CASSRDRVEGYTF. As DNA, the CDR3 is TGTGCCAGCAGCCGGGACAGGGTCGAAGGCTACACCTTC.

The chain has TRBV5-5 and TRBJ1-2; the D gene is possibly TRBD1 (6 bases). CDR1 and CDR2 (germline): SGHKS, YYEKEE (reference sequence). Trimming took off 4 bases at V and 5 bases at J, with 24 bases between the two ends. The length of the CDR3 is 17 residues. The CDR3 region is CASSDQPGAPVVYGYTF. The CDR3 DNA follows: TGTGCCAGCAGCGACCAGCCGGGGGCGCCGGTTGTTTATGGCTACACCTTC.

V usage is TRBV20-1 and J usage is TRBJ1-1, with D perhaps matching TRBD1 (5 bases). Trimming took off 4 bases at V and 10 bases at J, with 13 bases between the two ends. The CDR3 runs 11 residues. The germline V gene encodes CDR1 DFQATT and CDR2 SNEGSKA (reference sequence). The CDR3 sequence: CSAIAGVRAFF. The CDR3 nucleotides are TGCAGTGCTATTGCGGGGGTGAGAGCTTTCTTT.

The chain links TRBV6-1 to TRBJ2-5; D tentatively reads TRBD1 or TRBD2 (6 bases each). Trimming pared 6 bases from V and 4 bases from J, leaving 15 bases between. The CDR3 has 14 residues. Germline V gives CDR1 MNHNS, CDR2 SASEGT. The CDR3: CASSIGGGSETQYF. The CDR3 nucleotides are TGTGCCAGCAGCATAGGAGGGGGTTCAGAGACCCAGTACTTC.